Below, 18 T cell receptor beta chains from the same sample are listed, as sequenced in a study of cytotoxic CD8 clonotypes in ibrutinib-treated CLL. The method was immunoSEQ multiplex PCR; TCRdb's version includes in-frame clones alone and lacks a portion of them. Altogether approximately 29,000 clones are present, roughly 60% being singletons, with the ten largest covering about 15%. The sample consisted of PBMCs, taken before ibrutinib treatment. These receptors all come from a human donor with chronic lymphocytic leukemia.

J is TRBJ2-7 and V is TRBV7-9; no clear D. The germline V gene has CDR1 SEHNR and CDR2 FQNEAQ (reference sequence). V was shortened by 5 bases and J by 6 bases, with 20 bases between the two germline ends. The CDR3 has 15 amino acids. This CDR3 reads CASSPPLLAAGEQYF. DNA of the CDR3: TGTGCCAGCAGCCCCCCCCTTTTGGCGGCTGGCGAGCAGTACTTC.

By its share, this clone is medium-sized. The V call is TRBV19, the J call TRBJ1-1, with 8 bases fitting TRBD1. The CDR3 loop spans 13 amino acids. Germline values: CDR1 LNHDA, CDR2 SQIVND (reference sequence). Unmatched junction bases numbered 12, after V lost 6 bases and J lost 12 bases. The CDR3 sequence: CASSPTGVPMTFF. In DNA form, the CDR3 reads TGTGCCAGTAGCCCGACAGGGGTCCCAATGACTTTCTTT.

V gene TRBV7-9 combines with J gene TRBJ1-1; D gene unclear. The ends were cut back, 10 bases at V and 11 bases at J, with 20 bases in the middle. The CDR3 covers 12 residues. The germline CDR1 and CDR2 sequences are SEHNR and FQNEAQ (reference sequence). CDR3 nucleotides: TGTGCCACCCCCCGGGGAAGTAGAGTCGCTTTCTTT. As protein: CATPRGSRVAFF.

The chain has TRBV18 and TRBJ2-7; 8 bases fit TRBD2. Germline CDR1 and CDR2: KGHSH and LQKENI. V was pared by 3 bases and J by 3 bases, with 7 bases of the junction left unmatched. This CDR3 has 15 residues. Written as DNA, the CDR3 is TGTGCCAGCTCACCTGGAACTAGCGGCCTCTACGAGCAGTACTTC. Its protein is CASSPGTSGLYEQYF.

The V and J genes are TRBV28 and TRBJ2-2, with a tentative D call TRBD2 (6 bases). The CDR3 contains 15 residues. Germline V gene sequence: CDR1 MDHEN, CDR2 SYDVKM. V was pared by 3 bases and J by 3 bases, with 11 bases between. CDR3 amino acids: CASSLGGTDTGELFF. As DNA, the CDR3 is TGTGCCAGCAGTTTGGGGGGTACGGACACCGGGGAGCTGTTTTTT.

V usage is TRBV7-6 and J usage is TRBJ2-3; D not certain. Trimming shortened V by 5 bases and J by 4 bases, and 13 bases separated the two germline ends. The CDR3 covers 14 residues. Germline assignment: CDR1 SGHVS and CDR2 FNYEAQ. This CDR3 reads CASSNRRNADTQYF. The CDR3 region has the DNA TGTGCCAGCAGCAATCGCAGGAACGCAGATACGCAGTATTTT.

The CDR3: CASSRSPVEGDTQYF. The CDR3 bases are TGTGCCAGCAGCCGTAGCCCTGTTGAGGGCGATACGCAGTATTTT. The rearrangement links TRBV11-2 to TRBJ2-3; perhaps TRBD2 as D (5 bases). The V gene's germline CDR1 is SGHAT and CDR2 FQNNGV. Trimming stripped 5 bases from V and 6 bases from J, with 18 bases between. This CDR3 has 15 residues.

This clone was seen just once. V usage is TRBV5-6 and J usage is TRBJ1-4; D gene uncertain. The germline V gene has CDR1 SGHDT and CDR2 YYEEEE. V was cut by 4 bases and J by 8 bases, with 12 bases left in between. This CDR3 region has 13 residues. CDR3 nucleotide sequence: TGTGCCAGCAGCCGACGGAACGACGAAAAACTGTTTTTT. Translating gives CASSRRNDEKLFF.

The chain links TRBV21-1 to TRBJ1-4; the D call TRBD1 from the table was never checked on the DNA. TRBV21-1 is termed a pseudogene. The CDR3 is 15 residues long. The CDR3 nucleotides read TGTGCCAGCAGCCCCGACAGGACACCTAATGAAAAACTGTTTTTT. Its protein is CASSPDRTPNEKLFF.

V and J are TRBV7-9 and TRBJ2-1, with TRBD1 matching over 10 bases. The CDR3 is 18 amino acids. The trim removed 5 bases at V and 4 bases at J, leaving 14 bases unmatched. CDR1 is SEHNR, CDR2 FQNEAQ, per germline (reference sequence). Here the CDR3 DNA reads TGTGCCAGCAGCCCCGGGCCGGGGACAGGGGAGATGTACAATGAGCAGTTCTTC. This sequence encodes CASSPGPGTGEMYNEQFF.

The chain combines TRBV6-6 with TRBJ2-7, with 7 bases identical to TRBD2. From germline, CDR1 is MNHNY and CDR2 SVGAGI (reference sequence). Trimming removed 2 bases from V and 7 bases from J; junction bases left unmatched: 11. CDR3 length: 15 amino acids. The CDR3 here is CASSYTGTILVEQYF. CDR3 sequence (DNA): TGTGCCAGCAGTTACACCGGGACTATCCTCGTAGAGCAGTACTTC.

The CDR3 DNA reads as TGCGCCAGCAGCTTGGGCACTGAAGCTTTCTTT. It translates to CASSLGTEAFF. The chain carries TRBV5-1 and TRBJ1-1, with unresolved D. Trimming shortened V by 0 bases and J by 4 bases, and 1 base separated the two germline ends. Germline V gives CDR1 SGHRS, CDR2 YFSETQ. The CDR3 has 11 residues.

The chain has TRBV5-4 and TRBJ1-6; D is unclear. Trimming pared 0 bases from V and 14 bases from J, leaving 12 bases between. The CDR3 runs to 13 residues. In germline, CDR1 is SGHNT, CDR2 YYREEE (reference sequence). The CDR3 loop reads CASSLVSESSLHF. CDR3 coding DNA: TGTGCCAGCAGCTTGGTATCGGAGTCATCCCTCCACTTT.

The rearrangement joins TRBV27 to TRBJ2-2; TRBD2 aligns across 8 bases. Germline-derived CDR1 and CDR2 are MNHEY and SMNVEV (reference sequence). The V segment lost 6 bases and the J segment 6 bases; nucleotides outside the gene matches: 6. This CDR3 spans 14 amino acids. CDR3 DNA: TGTGCCAGCAGCCCTAAGACTAGCGCCGGGGAGCTGTTTTTT. Protein sequence: CASSPKTSAGELFF.

The CDR3 region has the DNA TGCGCCAGCAGCCAAAGTTGGTCGGCTAGCGGGAGGTGGGAGCAGTACTTC. Protein product: CASSQSWSASGRWEQYF. The chain uses TRBV4-1 and TRBJ2-7; the match to TRBD2 covers 11 bases. Trimming removed 2 bases from V and 7 bases from J; junction bases left unmatched: 13. Germline CDR1 reads MGHRA; CDR2 reads YSYEKL. The CDR3 is 17 amino acids.

The genes are TRBV19 and TRBJ2-7; a weak D match, TRBD2 (5 bases). V was trimmed by 3 bases and J by 5 bases, leaving 11 bases between them. Germline CDR1 LNHDA, CDR2 SQIVND (reference sequence). The length of the CDR3 is 13 residues. Here the CDR3 DNA reads TGTGCCAGTAGTATGTACGACGGGAACGAGCAGTACTTC. The encoded protein is CASSMYDGNEQYF.

The chain has TRBV5-1 and TRBJ2-3, with 7 bases aligning to TRBD2. Unmatched junction bases numbered 2, after V lost 4 bases and J lost 3 bases. Per the germline V gene, CDR1 is SGHRS and CDR2 is YFSETQ. The CDR3 covers 13 residues. This CDR3 reads CASSRGETDTQYF. CDR3 DNA: TGCGCCAGCAGCCGGGGGGAGACAGATACGCAGTATTTT.

This chain links TRBV11-3 with TRBJ2-1, with TRBD2 matching 11 bases. The V and J ends lost 4 bases and 6 bases, in that order; junction bases with no gene match: 8. Looked up from germline, CDR1 is SGHNT and CDR2 is YENEEA. The CDR3 consists of 16 residues. The DNA for the CDR3 is TGTGCCAGCAGCTACGGGACTAGCGGCGGTGCCAATGAGCAGTTCTTC. It codes for CASSYGTSGGANEQFF.